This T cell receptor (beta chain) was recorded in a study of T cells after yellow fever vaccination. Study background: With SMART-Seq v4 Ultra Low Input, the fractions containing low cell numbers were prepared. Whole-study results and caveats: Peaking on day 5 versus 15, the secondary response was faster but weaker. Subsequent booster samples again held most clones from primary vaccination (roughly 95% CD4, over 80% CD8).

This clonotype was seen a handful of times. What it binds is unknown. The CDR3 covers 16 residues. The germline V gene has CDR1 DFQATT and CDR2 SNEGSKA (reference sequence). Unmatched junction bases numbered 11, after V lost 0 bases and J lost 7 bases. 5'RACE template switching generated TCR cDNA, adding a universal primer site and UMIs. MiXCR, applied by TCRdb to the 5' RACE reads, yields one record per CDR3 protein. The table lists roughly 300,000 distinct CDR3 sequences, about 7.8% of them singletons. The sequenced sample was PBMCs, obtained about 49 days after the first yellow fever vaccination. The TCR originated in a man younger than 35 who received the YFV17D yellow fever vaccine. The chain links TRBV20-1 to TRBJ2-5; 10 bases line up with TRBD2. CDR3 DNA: TGCAGTGCTAGAGATGAGAGCGGGGGGGCCCTAGGGACCCAGTACTTC. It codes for CSARDESGGALGTQYF.